This entry describes one T cell receptor (beta chain). This sample stems from a study of T cells expressing NK-cell markers. The wider study: One of the eight sequenced donors was seronegative, whereas the other seven were HCMV-seropositive.

5'RACE template switching built TCR beta cDNA with unique molecular identifiers. TCRdb reanalyzed the 5' RACE reads and collapses them to one entry per CDR3 protein, without DNA. The listing contains some 410,000 distinct CDR3 sequences. Input material: blood T cells: a sorted CD56 or NKG2C T cell subset, CD4+ or CD8+ T cells, or bulk PBMC T cells (not recorded which). This sequence originates from a woman between 18 and 69 years old in good health.

This CDR3 reads CASSWYGAGELFF. The rearrangement uses TRBV11-3 and TRBJ2-2. The CDR3 loop spans 13 amino acids. Germline-derived CDR1 and CDR2 are SGHNT and YENEEA.